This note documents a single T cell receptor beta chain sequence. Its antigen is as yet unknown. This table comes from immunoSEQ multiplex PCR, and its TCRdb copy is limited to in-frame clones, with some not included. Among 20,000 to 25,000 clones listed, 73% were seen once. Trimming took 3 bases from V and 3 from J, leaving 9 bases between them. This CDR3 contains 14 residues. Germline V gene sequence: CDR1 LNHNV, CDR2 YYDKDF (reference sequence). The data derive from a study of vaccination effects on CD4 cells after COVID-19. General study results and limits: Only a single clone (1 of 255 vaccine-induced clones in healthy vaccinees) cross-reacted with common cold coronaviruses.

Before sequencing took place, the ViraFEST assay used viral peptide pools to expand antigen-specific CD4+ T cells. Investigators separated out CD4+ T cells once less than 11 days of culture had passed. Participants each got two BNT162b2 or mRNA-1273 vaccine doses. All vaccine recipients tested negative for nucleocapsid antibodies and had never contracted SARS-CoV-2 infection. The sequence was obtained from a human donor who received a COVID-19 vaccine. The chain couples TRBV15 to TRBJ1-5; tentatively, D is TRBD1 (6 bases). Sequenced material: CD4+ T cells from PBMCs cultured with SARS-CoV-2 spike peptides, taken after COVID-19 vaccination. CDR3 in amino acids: CATSSRGTNQPQHF. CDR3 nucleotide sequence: TGTGCCACCAGCAGCAGGGGAACCAATCAGCCCCAGCATTTT.